These 31 T cell receptor beta chains share one sample of origin, sequenced in a study of type 1 regulatory T cells (dated by TCRdb to the early 2020s). TCRdb shows the sequencer as Illumina MiSeq. TCRdb handled the public reads itself, with Q25 trimming in fastp and clone calling in MiXCR, and kept productive beta chains. Each CDR3 protein gets just one entry, which takes the most common genes and DNA from the rows behind it. This sample lists 15,000 to 20,000 distinct CDR3 sequences; more than 8.5% were detected once. Under 3.5% of the sample belongs to the ten largest clones. Specimen: CD4+ T cells, either the whole sample or a sorted fraction (not recorded which). Every receptor here comes from a human donor in good health.

By proportion, this clonotype is medium-sized. This sequence joins TRBV5-1 and TRBJ2-7, with 14 bases lining up with TRBD2. Germline V gene data show CDR1 as SGHRS and CDR2 as YFSETQ. The CDR3 is 17 amino acids. V was clipped by 4 bases and J by 3 bases; unmatched bases: 9. The CDR3, as DNA: TGCGCCAGCAGCCAAGCCGGGACTAGCGGGAGTGGCTACGAGCAGTACTTC. Translation: CASSQAGTSGSGYEQYF.

Relative to its sample, this clonotype is medium-sized. The chain carries TRBV25-1 and TRBJ1-4; D is unclear. This CDR3 has 13 residues. CDR1 MGHDK and CDR2 SYGVNS come from the germline V gene. Trimming pared 5 bases from V and 4 bases from J, leaving 8 bases between. This CDR3 is CASSPTLNEKLFF. The DNA for the CDR3 is TGTGCCAGCAGTCCGACCCTTAATGAAAAACTGTTTTTT.

This clonotype appeared many times. The chain carries TRBV24-1 and TRBJ2-2; 10 bases map to TRBD2. Germline V gene lookup returns CDR1 KGHDR and CDR2 SFDVKD. V shed 3 bases, J shed 5 bases, and the junction held 8 bases outside the gene matches. There are 17 residues in the CDR3. CDR3 in DNA: TGTGCCACCAGTGATCCGAGCGGGAGGGCCGGAACCGGGGAGCTGTTTTTT. Translation: CATSDPSGRAGTGELFF.

This chain links TRBV19 with TRBJ2-7; D perhaps matches TRBD1 (6 bases). Trimming shortened V by 7 bases and J by 2 bases, and 12 bases separated the two germline ends. There are 13 residues in the CDR3. Germline V CDR1 and CDR2: LNHDA, SQIVND (reference sequence). For the CDR3, the DNA is TGTGCCAGTACGCAGGGGCACCCCTACGAGCAGTACTTC. It specifies CASTQGHPYEQYF.

The rearrangement uses TRBV5-5 and TRBJ2-3; 9 nucleotides align to TRBD1. The length of the CDR3 is 14 residues. Trimming at V came to 6 bases and at J to 6 bases, leaving 8 bases not matched to a gene. The V gene's germline CDR1 is SGHKS and CDR2 YYEKEE (reference sequence). The CDR3 DNA sequence: TGTGCCAGCACCCCCGGGACAGGGAGGGATACGCAGTATTTT. Translation: CASTPGTGRDTQYF.

This clonotype was picked up many times. The rearrangement uses TRBV6-2 or TRBV6-3 and TRBJ2-2, with 8 bases identical to TRBD2. Germline V gene lookup returns CDR1 MNHEY and CDR2 SVGEGT. The CDR3 is made up of 13 amino acids. Trimming at V came to 7 bases and at J to 6 bases, leaving 4 bases not matched to a gene. CDR3 nucleotides: TGTGCCAGCATAAAAGCGGGAGCCGGGGAGCTGTTTTTT. Its protein product is CASIKAGAGELFF.

The rearrangement joins TRBV7-9 to TRBJ1-1; D is unclear. V lost 5 bases and J lost 0, with 10 bases in between. Germline V gene lookup returns CDR1 SEHNR and CDR2 FQNEAQ (reference sequence). The CDR3 is 14 residues long. The CDR3 sequence: CASSRIELNTEAFF. In DNA, the CDR3 is TGTGCCAGCAGCCGTATCGAGTTGAACACTGAAGCTTTCTTT.

By its share, this clonotype is medium-sized (0.01 to 0.1%). This chain connects TRBV20-1 to TRBJ2-5, with D possibly matching TRBD2 (6 bases). Germline V CDR1 and CDR2: DFQATT, SNEGSKA (reference sequence). The CDR3 has 12 amino acids. The V gene lost 6 bases and the J gene lost 3 bases, with 11 bases spanning the gap. CDR3 region: CSAVGRKETQYF. CDR3 nucleotides: TGCAGTGCCGTGGGGAGGAAAGAGACCCAGTACTTC.

V usage is TRBV19 and J usage is TRBJ2-1, with D possibly TRBD2 on 5 matching bases. The CDR3 spans 15 residues. Trimming removed 8 bases from V and 5 bases from J, with 19 bases in between. CDR1 is LNHDA, CDR2 SQIVND, per germline (reference sequence). The CDR3, as DNA: TGTGCCAGTTGGGCCCGAGGACTTGCGGACAATGAGCAGTTCTTC. Translating gives CASWARGLADNEQFF. Full variable domain (missing parts from reference TRBV19 and TRBJ2-1): DGGITQSPKYLFRKEGQNVTLSCEQNLNHDAMYWYRQDPGQGLRLIYYSQIVNDFQKGDIAEGYSVSREKKESFPLTVTSAQKNPTAFYLCASWARGLADNEQFFGPGTRLTVL.

This clonotype occurred many times. The chain couples TRBV29-1 to TRBJ2-2; the D is unclear. V was trimmed by 3 bases and J by 1 base, leaving 6 bases between them. The germline gives CDR1 SQVTM, CDR2 ANQGSEA. The CDR3 is 13 residues long. The CDR3 region has the DNA TGCAGCGTTGACACGGGGAACACCGGGGAGCTGTTTTTT. Translated, it gives CSVDTGNTGELFF.

This clonotype is medium-sized in the sample. The chain combines TRBV12-3 or TRBV12-4 with TRBJ1-5; the D gene is possibly TRBD1 (5 bases). V was pared by 5 bases and J by 5 bases, with 10 bases between. The CDR3 contains 13 residues. CDR3 in DNA: TGTGCCAGCAGTCAGGGTCTGGATCAGCCCCAGCATTTT. Translating it yields CASSQGLDQPQHF.

This clonotype was detected a few times. V and J are TRBV29-1 and TRBJ1-6; D is undetermined. Germline CDR1 is SQVTM and CDR2 is ANQGSEA. V was trimmed by 0 bases and J by 7 bases, leaving 7 bases between them. The CDR3 contains 13 residues. The CDR3, as DNA: TGCAGCGTTGAAGAGGATGGGAATTCACCCCTCCACTTT. It codes for CSVEEDGNSPLHF.

Worth noting for this clonotype: With a much larger clone just one base away, this may be a read error. This chain connects TRBV5-1 to TRBJ2-3; TRBD1 agrees at 12 bases. V lost 4 bases and J lost 1; bases outside the gene matches: 13. This CDR3 has 19 amino acids. Germline V gene lookup returns CDR1 SGHRS and CDR2 YFSETQ. The CDR3 protein is CASSLPMSGQGAGTDTQYF. CDR3 in DNA: TGCGCCAGCAGCCTCCCAATGTCGGGACAGGGGGCCGGCACAGATACGCAGTATTTT.

V and J are TRBV19 and TRBJ2-6; TRBD1 is a possible D gene (7 bases). The V and J ends lost 5 bases and 6 bases respectively, with 14 bases between them. There are 15 residues in the CDR3. Germline loops: CDR1 LNHDA, CDR2 SQIVND (reference sequence). CDR3 in amino acids: CASSSGGFKANVLTF. The CDR3 coding sequence is TGTGCCAGTAGTTCAGGGGGGTTTAAGGCCAACGTCCTGACTTTC.

This clonotype is termed medium-sized. V and J are TRBV2 and TRBJ2-1; D is perhaps TRBD1 (7 bases). Germline CDR1 reads SNHLY; CDR2 reads FYNNEI. V was pared by 6 bases and J by 4 bases, with 19 bases between. This CDR3 region has 16 residues. The chain's CDR3 is CASSRQGRGAYNEQFF. The CDR3 DNA follows: TGTGCCAGCAGCCGGCAGGGCAGGGGGGCGTACAATGAGCAGTTCTTC.

This clonotype was seen a few times. The chain recombines TRBV7-8 with TRBJ2-1, with a possible D match to TRBD1 (5 bases). The V end lost 0 bases, the J end lost 13 bases, and 22 bases lay between the germline ends. Per germline, CDR1 SGHVS and CDR2 FQNEAQ. The CDR3 is 16 residues long. CDR3 DNA sequence: TGTGCCAGCAGCTTAGCGTCCGGCAGGGAACCAAGTCCCCAGTTCTTC. This sequence encodes CASSLASGREPSPQFF.

This clonotype was seen more than once but under ten times. The chain uses TRBV4-2 and TRBJ1-6; 10 nucleotides match TRBD1. Germline V lookup: CDR1 LGHNA, CDR2 YNFKEQ. CDR3 length: 16 residues. V lost 3 bases, J lost 7 bases, and 6 bases stayed unmatched. For the CDR3, the DNA is TGTGCCAGCAGCCAGAGCATGGGACAGGGGAATTCACCCCTCCACTTT. Its protein is CASSQSMGQGNSPLHF.

This sequence joins TRBV25-1 and TRBJ1-6, with a possible D match to TRBD1 (6 bases). The V end was cut by 4 bases, the J end by 2 bases, with 24 bases between. Germline CDR1 and CDR2: MGHDK and SYGVNS. This CDR3 is built from 20 residues. The CDR3 protein is CASSAALGTPLGPYNSPLHF. The DNA for the CDR3 is TGTGCCAGCAGTGCCGCCTTGGGGACACCCTTAGGCCCCTATAATTCACCCCTCCACTTT.

This clonotype is classed as medium-sized. The chain has TRBV29-1 and TRBJ2-5; D not certain. The CDR3 length is 16 residues. Trimming cost V 7 bases and J 3 bases, with 24 bases left between them. Per germline, CDR1 SQVTM and CDR2 ANQGSEA. The CDR3 reads CSANLPQILWKETQYF. DNA of the CDR3: TGCAGCGCCAACCTTCCACAGATCCTATGGAAAGAGACCCAGTACTTC.

This clonotype was seen repeatedly, ten times or more. This chain links TRBV10-3 with TRBJ2-7; D remains unclear. Trimming cost V 5 bases and J 1 base, with 6 bases left between them. CDR1 and CDR2 from the germline V gene are ENHRY and SYGVKD. The CDR3 extends over 12 amino acids. CDR3 bases: TGTGCCATCAGTACCGCATCCTACGAGCAGTACTTC. Protein: CAISTASYEQYF.

About this clonotype itself: A read error may explain this, as a much larger clone is one base away. The chain is built from TRBV9 and TRBJ1-1; TRBD1 is a possible D gene (5 bases). Trimming pared 4 bases from V and 5 bases from J, leaving 18 bases between. The CDR3 has 15 residues. Looked up from germline, CDR1 is SGDLS and CDR2 is YYNGEE. The CDR3 DNA follows: TGTGCCAGCAGCCCGCCTGGGGGGTTAAGGACTGAAGCTTTCTTT. Its protein product is CASSPPGGLRTEAFF.

This clonotype has at least ten counts. The J gene is TRBJ1-1, the V gene TRBV5-1, with TRBD1 matching 8 bases. J was trimmed by 1 base and V by 5 bases; bases with no gene match: 7. CDR3 length equals 15 residues. Germline V gene lookup returns CDR1 SGHRS and CDR2 YFSETQ. CDR3 protein: CASRGDRSRNTEAFF. The CDR3 bases are TGCGCCAGCAGGGGGGACAGGTCGAGGAACACTGAAGCTTTCTTT.

This clonotype was observed at least ten times. J is TRBJ2-7 and V is TRBV7-2; 7 nucleotides agree with TRBD1. V trimming: 4 bases; J trimming: 5 bases; junction bases outside the gene matches: 8. Germline V CDR1 and CDR2: SGHTA, FQGNSA. The CDR3 is 14 residues long. The CDR3 DNA follows: TGTGCCAGCAGCTGGACAGGCGAAGGCAACGAGCAGTACTTC. Translating it yields CASSWTGEGNEQYF.

This clonotype turned up a few times. The chain joins TRBV7-8 to TRBJ1-5; tentatively, D is TRBD1 (6 bases). The CDR3 length is 15 residues. The V gene's germline CDR1 is SGHVS and CDR2 FQNEAQ. V was cut by 1 base and J by 4 bases, with 11 bases left in between. Here the CDR3 reads CASSLEQGGNQPQHF. In nucleotides, the CDR3 is TGTGCCAGCAGCTTAGAACAGGGTGGAAATCAGCCCCAGCATTTT.

This clonotype ranks as medium-sized. The rearrangement links TRBV20-1 to TRBJ2-2; D remains unclear. CDR3 length equals 12 residues. Trimming pared 4 bases from V and 3 bases from J, leaving 6 bases between. Germline CDR1 is DFQATT and CDR2 is SNEGSKA (reference sequence). The CDR3 protein is CSAKTDTGELFF. CDR3 in DNA: TGCAGTGCTAAGACCGACACCGGGGAGCTGTTTTTT.

This clonotype has a handful of counts. V and J are TRBV18 and TRBJ1-2, with TRBD1 as a possible D gene (6 bases). The V and J ends lost 3 bases and 6 bases respectively, with 23 bases between them. Germline-derived CDR1 and CDR2 are KGHSH and LQKENI. This CDR3 is 17 amino acids long. The DNA of the CDR3 is TGTGCCAGCTCACCCCAGACAGGCCGAGGAGGAGTTGATGGCTACACCTTC. Its translation is CASSPQTGRGGVDGYTF.

This clonotype has just a few counts. The V and J genes are TRBV5-1 and TRBJ1-1; D not resolved. The length of the CDR3 is 14 residues. The germline CDR1 and CDR2 sequences are SGHRS and YFSETQ. Between the trimmed V and J ends, which lost 0 bases and 1 base, there was a span of 7 bases. DNA for the CDR3: TGCGCCAGCAGCTTGGCCTCAGGGAACACTGAAGCTTTCTTT. Translation: CASSLASGNTEAFF.

This clonotype has just a few counts. The chain employs TRBV19 and TRBJ2-1; TRBD2 aligns across 9 bases. V gave up 3 bases and J gave up 0 bases; unmatched junction bases: 6. The CDR3 spans 17 residues. Germline CDR1 is LNHDA and CDR2 is SQIVND (reference sequence). The CDR3 protein is CASSIGGRANSYNEQFF. The CDR3 coding sequence is TGTGCCAGTAGTATTGGCGGGAGGGCCAACTCCTACAATGAGCAGTTCTTC.

V and J are TRBV7-9 and TRBJ1-2; TRBD1 agrees at 7 bases. V lost 7 bases, J lost 5 bases, and 10 bases stayed unmatched. The CDR3 totals 14 residues. The germline V gene has CDR1 SEHNR and CDR2 FQNEAQ (reference sequence). The CDR3 spells CASTESGTEYGYTF. In nucleotides, the CDR3 is TGTGCCAGCACCGAAAGCGGGACAGAGTATGGCTACACCTTC.

This clonotype has at least ten counts. The junction departs from the called germline gene at one end, perhaps through a read error. V and J are TRBV24-1 and TRBJ1-5; D gene unclear. The CDR3 has 12 residues. Germline V gives CDR1 KGHDR, CDR2 SFDVKD. The DNA of the CDR3 is TGTGCCACCAGTGATTTGGCCCAGCGCCAGCATTTT. It encodes CATSDLAQRQHF.

This clonotype was detected ten times or more. The chain combines TRBV12-3 or TRBV12-4 with TRBJ2-5; 11 bases map to TRBD2. The CDR3 extends over 15 amino acids. The trim removed 5 bases at V and 5 bases at J, leaving 7 bases unmatched. The CDR3 reads CASSLTSGRGETQYF. The CDR3 DNA is TGTGCCAGCAGTCTTACTAGCGGGAGAGGCGAGACCCAGTACTTC.